The rows below give T cell receptor beta chains drawn from one sample of a study of beta chain features in type 1 diabetes. Sequencing used immunoSEQ multiplex PCR; TCRdb keeps in-frame clones, though not all of them. Of about 160,000 clones listed, 7% to 10% are singletons. Specimen: central memory CD4+ T cells from blood. The source is a woman in her late teens or twenties in good health. Both conserved end residues are part of each CDR3. The order of the fields is V gene, CDR3 protein.

TRBV9	CASSPRQGAGSPLHF
TRBV7-3	CASSLQGSANYGYTF
TRBV30	CAWIGQGGTEAFF
TRBV9	CASSAQGQEYADTQYF
TRBV7-2	CASSIQQGSSYEQYF
TRBV7-2	CASSSYNTGELFF
TRBV7-8	CASSHPGGQGLNSPLHF
TRBV7-2	CASSTGTGMREQYF
TRBV2	CASSTGTSGRAMYF
TRBV5-1	CASSLIPTSGRARNEQFF
TRBV5-1	CASSPQGVDEQYF
TRBV7-9	CASSLGTGNYEQYF
TRBV30	CAWRVRGWTEAFF
TRBV7-2	CASSSGLAGERSKNIQYF
TRBV29-1	CSVEEDRGWNEQFF
TRBV4-2	CASSEPRGQSFNYGYTF
TRBV5-4	CASSPTTGLNEKLFF
TRBV5-1	CASSLAGGTGKIYPGYEQYF
TRBV5-1	CASSLAGGGVNEQFF
TRBV4-2	CASSQFVGGRRGSEETQYF
TRBV7-2	CASSPTSGQLSGANVLTF
TRBV30	CAWRTSGATTDTQYF
TRBV28	CAAGGTGNTDTQYF
TRBV2	CASSGRQGLGSPLHF
TRBV7-9	CASSLETGAAFF
TRBV7-2	CASSFLAGEQYF
TRBV7-2	CASSLGAVGTANYEQYF
TRBV11-2	CASRKSGTGLEKLFF
TRBV2	CASTLTQGATYGYTF
TRBV28	CASSGGVGVQETQYF
TRBV27	CASSQQGRTEAFF